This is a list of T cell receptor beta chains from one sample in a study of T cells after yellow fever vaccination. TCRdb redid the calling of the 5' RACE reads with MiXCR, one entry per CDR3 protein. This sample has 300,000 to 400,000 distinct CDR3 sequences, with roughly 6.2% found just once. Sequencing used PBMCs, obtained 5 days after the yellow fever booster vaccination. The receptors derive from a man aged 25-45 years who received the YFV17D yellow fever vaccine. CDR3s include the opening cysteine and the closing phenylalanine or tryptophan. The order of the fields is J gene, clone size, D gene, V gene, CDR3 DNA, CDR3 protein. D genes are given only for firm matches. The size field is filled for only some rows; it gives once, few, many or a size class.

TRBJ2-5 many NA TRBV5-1 TGCGCCAGCAGCGTCGGGACCGCTAGGCAAGAGACCCAGTACTTC CASSVGTARQETQYF
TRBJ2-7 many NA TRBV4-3 TGCGCCAGCAGCCAAGATCAGGGGTACGAGCAGTACTTC CASSQDQGYEQYF
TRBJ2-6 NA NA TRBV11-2 TGTGCCAGCAGCTTATTCCCAGCATTAAGCTCTGGGGCCAACGTCCTGACTTTC CASSLFPALSSGANVLTF
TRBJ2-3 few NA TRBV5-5 TGTGCCAGCAGCTTGGGGGATGTCACAGATACGCAGTATTTT CASSLGDVTDTQYF
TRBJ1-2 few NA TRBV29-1 TGCAGCGACTCTATGGGGCCGATCTATGGCTACACCTTC CSDSMGPIYGYTF
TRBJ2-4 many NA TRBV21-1 TGTGCCAGCAGCAAACACAGTATAGCCAAAAACATTCAGTACTTC CASSKHSIAKNIQYF
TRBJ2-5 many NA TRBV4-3 TGCGCCAGCAGCCAGCGAGTGACAGGTTCGGAGACCCAGTACTTC CASSQRVTGSETQYF
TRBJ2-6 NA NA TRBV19 TGTGCCAGTAGTCCGAGGGGGGCCTCTGTGGCCAACGTCCTGACTTTC CASSPRGASVANVLTF
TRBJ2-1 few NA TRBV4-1 TGCGCCAGCAGCCAACTCGGACAGTCCTACAATGAGCAGTTCTTC CASSQLGQSYNEQFF
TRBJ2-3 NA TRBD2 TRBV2 TGTGCCAGCAGTGCCGGGACTACGGGAGGGGATACGCAGTATTTT CASSAGTTGGDTQYF
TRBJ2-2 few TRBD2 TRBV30 TGTGCCTGGAGTGGCGGCGGGAGGGCCACGGGGGAGCTGTTTTTT CAWSGGGRATGELFF
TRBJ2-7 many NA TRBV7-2 TGTGCCAGCAGCTCGACCCGCATCTACGAGCAGTACTTC CASSSTRIYEQYF
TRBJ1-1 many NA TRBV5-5 TGTGCCAGCAGCTCGACAGAAATGAACACTGAAGCTTTCTTT CASSSTEMNTEAFF
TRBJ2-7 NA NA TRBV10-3 TGTGCCATCAGTGGGGGAGACGAGCAGTACTTC CAISGGDEQYF
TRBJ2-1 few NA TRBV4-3 TGCGCCAGCAGCCGCCCCGGACAGAGCTCCTACAATGAGCAGTTCTTC CASSRPGQSSYNEQFF
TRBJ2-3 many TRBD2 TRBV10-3 TGTGCCATCAGTGGGACTAGCGGGAGGGCATCGGATACGCAGTATTTT CAISGTSGRASDTQYF
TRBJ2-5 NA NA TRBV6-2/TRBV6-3 TGTGCCAGCAGTCCTACTAGGCAGTCCCGGGAGACCCAGTACTTC CASSPTRQSRETQYF
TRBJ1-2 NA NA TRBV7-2 TGTGCCAGCAGCTTCGCGGTCCGGACGGATTATGGCTACACCTTC CASSFAVRTDYGYTF
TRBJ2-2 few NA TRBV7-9 TGTGCCAGCAGCTTAGCACCGGGGCGAACCGGGGAGCTGTTTTTT CASSLAPGRTGELFF
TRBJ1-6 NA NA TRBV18 TGTGCCAGCTCACCAGCGGTCCCGTATTCACCCCTCCACTTT CASSPAVPYSPLHF
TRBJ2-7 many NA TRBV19 TGTGCCAGTAGTTCCCGGGACCCTGGGGAGCAGTACTTC CASSSRDPGEQYF
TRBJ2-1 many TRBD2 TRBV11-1 TGTGCCAGCAGCCCCCCTTTTAGGCTAGCGGTCCGTAGAAGTGAGCAGTTCTTC CASSPPFRLAVRRSEQFF
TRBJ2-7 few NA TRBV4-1 TGCGCCAGCAGGAAGGAGGCACAATCCTACGAGCAGTACTTC CASRKEAQSYEQYF
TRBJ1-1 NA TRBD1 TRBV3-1 TGTGCCAGCAGCGCGACAGGGAGGGGGAACACTGAAGCTTTCTTT CASSATGRGNTEAFF
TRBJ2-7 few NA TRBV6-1 TGTGCCATCTGGGGGGCGGGGAGCTCCTACGAGCAGTACTTC CAIWGAGSSYEQYF
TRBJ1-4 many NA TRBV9 TGTGCCAGCAGCGCCGGACAACGTTTTGAAAAACTGTTTTTT CASSAGQRFEKLFF
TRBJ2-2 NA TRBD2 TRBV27 TGTGCCAGCAGTTTGACAACTAGCGCGTCTATCGCCGGGGAGCTGTTTTTT CASSLTTSASIAGELFF
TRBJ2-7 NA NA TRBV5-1 TGCGCCAGCAGTCCGTGGACTTCCTACGAGCAGTACTTC CASSPWTSYEQYF